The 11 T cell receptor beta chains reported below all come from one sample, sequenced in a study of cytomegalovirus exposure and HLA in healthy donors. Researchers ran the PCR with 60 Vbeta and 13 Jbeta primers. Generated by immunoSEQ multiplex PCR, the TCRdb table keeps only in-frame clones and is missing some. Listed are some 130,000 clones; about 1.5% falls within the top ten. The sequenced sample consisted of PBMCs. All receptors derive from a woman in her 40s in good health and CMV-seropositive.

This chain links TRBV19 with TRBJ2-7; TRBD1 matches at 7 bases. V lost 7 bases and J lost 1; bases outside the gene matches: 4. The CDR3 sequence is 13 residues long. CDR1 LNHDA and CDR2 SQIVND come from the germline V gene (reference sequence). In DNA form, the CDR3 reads TGTGCCAGTAAGGAGACAGGGTCCTACGAGCAGTACTTC. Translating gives CASKETGSYEQYF.

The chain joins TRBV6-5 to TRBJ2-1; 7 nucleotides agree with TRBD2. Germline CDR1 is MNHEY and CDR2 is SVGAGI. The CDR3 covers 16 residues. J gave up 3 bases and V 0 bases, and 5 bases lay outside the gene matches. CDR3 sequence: CASSYSGLADYNEQFF. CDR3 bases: TGTGCCAGCAGTTACTCGGGGCTAGCGGACTACAATGAGCAGTTCTTC.

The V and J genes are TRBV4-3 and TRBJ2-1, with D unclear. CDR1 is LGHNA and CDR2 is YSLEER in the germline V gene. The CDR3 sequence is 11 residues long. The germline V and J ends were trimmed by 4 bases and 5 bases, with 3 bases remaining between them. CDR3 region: CASSLNNEQFF. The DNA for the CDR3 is TGCGCCAGCAGCCTTAACAATGAGCAGTTCTTC.

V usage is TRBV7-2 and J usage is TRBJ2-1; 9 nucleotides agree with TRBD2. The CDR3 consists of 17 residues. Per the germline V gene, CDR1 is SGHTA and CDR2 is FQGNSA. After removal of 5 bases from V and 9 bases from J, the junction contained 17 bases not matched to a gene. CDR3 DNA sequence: TGTGCCAGCAGCCCGCCGGGGTGGGCGGGAGGGCCGGGTGAGCAGTTCTTC. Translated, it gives CASSPPGWAGGPGEQFF.

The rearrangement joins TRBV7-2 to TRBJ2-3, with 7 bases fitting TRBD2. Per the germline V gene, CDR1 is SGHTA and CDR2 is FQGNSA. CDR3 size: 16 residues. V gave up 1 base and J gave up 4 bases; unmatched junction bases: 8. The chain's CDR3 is CASSLGGGPGPDTQYF. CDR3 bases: TGTGCCAGCAGCTTAGGGGGAGGGCCGGGGCCAGATACGCAGTATTTT. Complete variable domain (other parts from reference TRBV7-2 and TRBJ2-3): GAGVSQSPSNKVTEKGKDVELRCDPISGHTALYWYRQSLGQGLEFLIYFQGNSAPDKSGLPSDRFSAERTGGSVSTLTIQRTQQEDSAVYLCASSLGGGPGPDTQYFGPGTRLTVL.

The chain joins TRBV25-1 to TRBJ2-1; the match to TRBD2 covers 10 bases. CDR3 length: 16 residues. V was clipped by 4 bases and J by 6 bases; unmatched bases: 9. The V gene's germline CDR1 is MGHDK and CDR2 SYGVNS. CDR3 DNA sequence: TGTGCCAGCAGTGGACCTAGCGGGAGAGGATGCAATGAGCAGTTCTTC. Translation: CASSGPSGRGCNEQFF.

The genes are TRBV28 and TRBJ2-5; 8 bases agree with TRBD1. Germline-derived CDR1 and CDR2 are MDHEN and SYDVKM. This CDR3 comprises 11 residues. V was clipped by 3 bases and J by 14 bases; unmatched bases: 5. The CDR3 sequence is CASSFGTGFYF. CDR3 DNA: TGTGCCAGCAGTTTCGGGACAGGATTCTACTTC.

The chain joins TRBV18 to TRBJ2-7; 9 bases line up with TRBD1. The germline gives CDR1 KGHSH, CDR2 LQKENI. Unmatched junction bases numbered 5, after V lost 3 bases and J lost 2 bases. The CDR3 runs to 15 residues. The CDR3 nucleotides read TGTGCCAGCTCACCGGGGAGGGACAGGGCCTACGAGCAGTACTTC. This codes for CASSPGRDRAYEQYF.

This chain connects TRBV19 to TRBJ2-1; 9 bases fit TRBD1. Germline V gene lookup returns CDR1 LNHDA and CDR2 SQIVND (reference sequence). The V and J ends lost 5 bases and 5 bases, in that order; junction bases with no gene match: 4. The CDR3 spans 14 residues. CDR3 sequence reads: CASSGTGRNNEQFF. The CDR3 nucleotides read TGTGCCAGTAGTGGGACAGGGCGAAACAATGAGCAGTTCTTC.

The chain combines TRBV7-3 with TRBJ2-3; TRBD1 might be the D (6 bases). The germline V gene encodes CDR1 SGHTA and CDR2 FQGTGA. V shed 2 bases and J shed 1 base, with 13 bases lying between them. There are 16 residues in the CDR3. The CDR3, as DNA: TGTGCCAGCAGCTTACTCCAGGGGTTCGGCACAGATACGCAGTATTTT. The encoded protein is CASSLLQGFGTDTQYF.

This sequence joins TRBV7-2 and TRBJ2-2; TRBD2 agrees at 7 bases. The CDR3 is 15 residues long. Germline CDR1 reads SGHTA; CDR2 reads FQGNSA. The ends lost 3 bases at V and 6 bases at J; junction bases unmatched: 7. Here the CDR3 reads CASSFSGTTAGELFF. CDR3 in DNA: TGTGCCAGCAGCTTCAGCGGGACCACCGCCGGGGAGCTGTTTTTT.